This is a list of T cell receptor beta chains from one sample in a study of cytotoxic CD8 clonotypes in ibrutinib-treated CLL. The data were produced by immunoSEQ multiplex PCR, yet TCRdb's version contains in-frame clones alone and is incomplete. The table records around 160,000 clones, about 88% of them present only once. This material consisted of PBMCs, taken at disease progression, from a patient treated with ibrutinib. These receptors were obtained from a human donor with chronic lymphocytic leukemia. Both conserved end residues are part of each CDR3. Fields, in order: J gene, V gene, CDR3 length, D gene, CDR3 DNA, CDR3 protein. The D gene is left open where the match is weak.

J gene: TRBJ2-7
V gene: TRBV4-3
CDR3 length: 15
D gene: .
CDR3 DNA: TGCGCCAGCAGCCAGCTAGCTCTTAACTCCTACGAGCAGTACTTC
CDR3 protein: CASSQLALNSYEQYF

J gene: TRBJ2-1
V gene: TRBV5-4
CDR3 length: 16
D gene: .
CDR3 DNA: TGTGCCAGCAGCCCGCAGGGGTCCCGCTCCTACAATGAGCAGTTCTTC
CDR3 protein: CASSPQGSRSYNEQFF

J gene: TRBJ1-5
V gene: TRBV7-9
CDR3 length: 12
D gene: .
CDR3 DNA: TGTGCCAGCAGCTTAGATTATCAGCCCCAGCATTTT
CDR3 protein: CASSLDYQPQHF

J gene: TRBJ1-1
V gene: TRBV18
CDR3 length: 14
D gene: TRBD1
CDR3 DNA: TGTGCCAGCTCGCCTGGACAGGAGAACACTGAAGCTTTCTTT
CDR3 protein: CASSPGQENTEAFF

J gene: TRBJ1-1
V gene: TRBV12-5
CDR3 length: 17
D gene: TRBD1
CDR3 DNA: TGTGCTAGTGGTTTAGTCATCCTCCAGGGGGCGCGTACTGAAGCTTTCTTT
CDR3 protein: CASGLVILQGARTEAFF

J gene: TRBJ1-1
V gene: TRBV9
CDR3 length: 12
D gene: .
CDR3 DNA: TGTGCCAGCAGCGTGCAGGACACTGAAGCTTTCTTT
CDR3 protein: CASSVQDTEAFF

J gene: TRBJ2-1
V gene: TRBV7-8
CDR3 length: 15
D gene: .
CDR3 DNA: TGTGCCAGCAGCTTTCTCCCAGGGATCCACAATGAGCAGTTCTTC
CDR3 protein: CASSFLPGIHNEQFF

J gene: TRBJ1-5
V gene: TRBV30
CDR3 length: 15
D gene: .
CDR3 DNA: TGTGCCTGGAGTACTGCGTTTCTCGGGAATCAGCCCCAGCATTTT
CDR3 protein: CAWSTAFLGNQPQHF

J gene: TRBJ2-7
V gene: TRBV18
CDR3 length: 16
D gene: TRBD2
CDR3 DNA: TGTGCCAGCTCACCACCCGTTTCCGGGAGGAGCTACGAGCAGTACTTC
CDR3 protein: CASSPPVSGRSYEQYF

J gene: TRBJ2-1
V gene: TRBV4-1
CDR3 length: 15
D gene: TRBD1
CDR3 DNA: TGCGCCAGCAGCCAAGGACAGGGTGGCTACAATGAGCAGTTCTTC
CDR3 protein: CASSQGQGGYNEQFF

J gene: TRBJ2-7
V gene: TRBV11-3
CDR3 length: 14
D gene: .
CDR3 DNA: TGTGCCAGCAGTTTCGACCCGGGCTCCTACGAGCAGTACTTC
CDR3 protein: CASSFDPGSYEQYF

J gene: TRBJ2-1
V gene: TRBV19
CDR3 length: 16
D gene: .
CDR3 DNA: TGTGCCAGTAGTGGGGGCACAGGGAGATCGTACAATGAGCAGTTCTTC
CDR3 protein: CASSGGTGRSYNEQFF

J gene: TRBJ2-7
V gene: TRBV14
CDR3 length: 17
D gene: TRBD2
CDR3 DNA: TGTGCCAGCAGCCAAGAAAGACTAGCGGGAGTTCAATACGAGCAGTACTTC
CDR3 protein: CASSQERLAGVQYEQYF

J gene: TRBJ2-7
V gene: TRBV6-6
CDR3 length: 15
D gene: TRBD1
CDR3 DNA: TGTGCCAGCAGTTACTCGGGACAGGCATCTGTGGGGCAGTACTTC
CDR3 protein: CASSYSGQASVGQYF

J gene: TRBJ2-7
V gene: TRBV29-1
CDR3 length: 12
D gene: .
CDR3 DNA: TGCAGCGTTGTTACAGGGTCCTACGAGCAGTACTTC
CDR3 protein: CSVVTGSYEQYF

J gene: TRBJ1-1
V gene: TRBV5-1
CDR3 length: 14
D gene: TRBD1
CDR3 DNA: TGCGCCAGCAGCTTGGTCCAGGGGGCCACTGAAGCTTTCTTT
CDR3 protein: CASSLVQGATEAFF